A single sample is the source of the 17 T cell receptor beta chains below, sequenced in a study of shared clonotypes between healthy human individuals. This table comes from immunoSEQ multiplex PCR, and its TCRdb copy is limited to in-frame clones, with some not included. This table has a few million clones, around nine tenths appearing once. Sequenced material: naive CD4+ T cells sorted from blood. Subset specified: CD45RA+ positively selected. All receptors come from a man aged 18 to 30 in good health.

Remarks on this clone: The junction differs from germline at one of its ends, possibly a read error. Different DNA sequences within this sample yield the same CDR3. The chain uses TRBV25-1 and TRBJ2-2; tentative D call: TRBD1 (6 bases). CDR1 MGHDK and CDR2 SYGVNS come from the germline V gene. The CDR3 runs to 17 residues. The CDR3: CASSEALGQKSTGELFF. CDR3 nucleotide sequence: TGTGCCAGCAGTGAAGCTTTGGGACAAAAGAGCACCGGAGAGCTGTTTTTT. The entire variable domain, with the rest obtained from reference TRBV25-1 and TRBJ2-2, is as follows: EADIYQTPRYLVIGTGKKITLECSQTMGHDKMYWYQQDPGMELHLIHYSYGVNSTEKGDLSSESTVSRIRTEHFPLTLESARPSHTSQYLCASSEALGQKSTGELFFGEGSRLTVL.

The sample holds one count of this clone. This chain joins TRBV7-9 and TRBJ1-2; unclear D gene. This CDR3 has 16 amino acids. The germline V and J ends were trimmed by 5 bases and 2 bases, with 18 bases remaining between them. In germline, CDR1 is SEHNR, CDR2 FQNEAQ (reference sequence). The chain's CDR3 is CASSVDAVGVNYGYTF. The CDR3, as DNA: TGTGCCAGCAGCGTAGACGCGGTCGGAGTCAACTATGGCTACACCTTC.

Worth noting for this clone: Additional DNA sequences in this sample encode the identical CDR3. The chain recombines TRBV5-1 with TRBJ2-5; D perhaps matches TRBD1 (5 bases). The germline V and J ends were trimmed by 1 base and 1 base, with 8 bases remaining between them. Germline V gene lookup returns CDR1 SGHRS and CDR2 YFSETQ. The CDR3 runs 14 residues. DNA of the CDR3: TGCGCCAGCAGCTTGTTAGGGGTCCAAGAGACCCAGTACTTC. Translated, it gives CASSLLGVQETQYF.

DNA for the CDR3: TGTGCCAGCGGACAGCTTAACACTGAAGCTTTCTTT. This gives the protein CASGQLNTEAFF. The chain couples TRBV6-6 to TRBJ1-1; maybe TRBD1 (6 bases). The V end lost 8 bases, the J end lost 2 bases, and 9 bases lay between the germline ends. From germline, CDR1 is MNHNY and CDR2 SVGAGI (reference sequence). The CDR3 sequence is 12 residues long.

The chain combines TRBV29-1 with TRBJ2-7; D unresolved. The CDR3 has 12 amino acids. CDR1 is SQVTM, CDR2 ANQGSEA, per germline. Trimming left V 4 bases short and J 5 bases short, with 12 bases between. In nucleotides, the CDR3 is TGCAGCGTTGTCTCCGTACAAGACGAGCAGTACTTC. This gives the protein CSVVSVQDEQYF.

The chain employs TRBV7-8 and TRBJ1-2; no definite D call. The CDR3 has 12 amino acids. Per germline, CDR1 SGHVS and CDR2 FQNEAQ. Deletions cut 4 bases from V and 2 bases from J, with 5 bases between. The CDR3 DNA is TGTGCCAGCAGCTCAAAAAACTATGGCTACACCTTC. It yields the protein CASSSKNYGYTF.

V usage is TRBV19 and J usage is TRBJ2-3; possibly TRBD1 or TRBD2 for D (6 bases each). The CDR3 has 14 amino acids. Deletions cut 6 bases from V and 8 bases from J, with 18 bases between. The germline CDR1 and CDR2 sequences are LNHDA and SQIVND (reference sequence). The DNA of the CDR3 is TGTGCCAGTAGAGGGTTGGCAGGGGAGGTTACGCAGTATTTT. Translated, it gives CASRGLAGEVTQYF. Complete variable domain (other parts from reference TRBV19 and TRBJ2-3): DGGITQSPKYLFRKEGQNVTLSCEQNLNHDAMYWYRQDPGQGLRLIYYSQIVNDFQKGDIAEGYSVSREKKESFPLTVTSAQKNPTAFYLCASRGLAGEVTQYFGPGTRLTVL.

V and J are TRBV7-9 and TRBJ1-4; 8 bases align to TRBD1. Germline CDR1 and CDR2: SEHNR and FQNEAQ (reference sequence). The CDR3 contains 17 residues. After removal of 0 bases from V and 2 bases from J, the junction contained 5 bases not matched to a gene. CDR3 coding DNA: TGTGCCAGCAGCTTAGCACACAGACAGGGGACTAATGAAAAACTGTTTTTT. The encoded protein is CASSLAHRQGTNEKLFF.

This clone came up once. The V call is TRBV6-6, the J call TRBJ1-5; no reliable D call. Germline lookup yields CDR1 MNHNY and CDR2 SVGAGI (reference sequence). This CDR3 has 16 residues. Trimming cost V 2 bases and J 2 bases, with 13 bases left between them. The CDR3, as DNA: TGTGCCAGCAGTTACCCCGGTGGACGTGGCAATCAGCCCCAGCATTTT. This translates into CASSYPGGRGNQPQHF.

The V gene is TRBV11-2, the J gene TRBJ2-1, with 7 bases aligning to TRBD1. Germline-derived CDR1 and CDR2 are SGHAT and FQNNGV. The CDR3 is 18 residues long. Losses at the gene ends were 4 bases for V and 0 bases for J; bases not matched to a gene: 12. The CDR3 DNA sequence: TGTGCCAGCAGCTCAAGACCGACAGGGTTAAGCTCCTACAATGAGCAGTTCTTC. Its translation: CASSSRPTGLSSYNEQFF.

With regard to this clone: The same CDR3 arises from other DNA sequences in this sample as well. The chain employs TRBV6-6 and TRBJ2-3, with D perhaps TRBD2 (5 bases). Trimming shortened V by 5 bases and J by 6 bases, and 6 bases separated the two germline ends. This CDR3 comprises 11 residues. CDR1 and CDR2 (germline): MNHNY, SVGAGI (reference sequence). In nucleotides, the CDR3 is TGTGCCAGCAGTCGAGGGGATACGCAGTATTTT. Protein sequence: CASSRGDTQYF.

For the CDR3, the DNA is TGCACCAGCAGCCAAGATCGATGCGGGAGCTGCACCGAGACCCAGTACTTC. As protein: CTSSQDRCGSCTETQYF. The V and J genes are TRBV1 and TRBJ2-5; the D call in the table, TRBD2, was not verified against the DNA. TRBV1 is a pseudogene segment. There are 17 residues in the CDR3.

CDR3 amino acids: CAWSLDSRLGNTIYF. CDR3 DNA sequence: TGTGCCTGGAGTCTTGACAGTCGTCTCGGAAACACCATATATTTT. The rearrangement joins TRBV30 to TRBJ1-3; maybe TRBD1 (5 bases). Trimming cost V 2 bases and J 4 bases, with 15 bases left between them. Germline V CDR1 and CDR2: GTSNPN, SVGIG (reference sequence). The CDR3 has 15 amino acids. Complete variable domain (other parts from reference TRBV30 and TRBJ1-3): SQTIHQWPATLVQPVGSPLSLECTVEGTSNPNLYWYRQAAGRGLQLLFYSVGIGQISSEVPQNLSASRPQDRQFILSSKKLLLSDSGFYLCAWSLDSRLGNTIYFGEGSWLTVV.

The J gene is TRBJ2-1, the V gene TRBV15; D may be TRBD1 (5 bases). CDR1 and CDR2 (germline): LNHNV, YYDKDF (reference sequence). CDR3 length equals 13 residues. V lost 0 bases and J 12 bases, leaving 12 bases between the germline ends. The CDR3: CATSRDLTGAQFF. As DNA, the CDR3 is TGTGCCACCAGCAGAGATTTGACTGGGGCGCAGTTCTTC.

V and J are TRBV4-3 and TRBJ2-3; no clear D. This CDR3 region has 14 residues. Trimming removed 0 bases from V and 2 bases from J, with 6 bases in between. Germline-derived CDR1 and CDR2 are LGHNA and YSLEER. The DNA of the CDR3 is TGCGCCAGCAGCCAAGAAGTATCCACAGATACGCAGTATTTT. Amino acids: CASSQEVSTDTQYF.

The V gene is TRBV21-1, the J gene TRBJ2-1. TRBV21-1 is a pseudogene segment. The CDR3 has 14 amino acids. CDR3 protein: CASKGPGSYNEQFF. CDR3 nucleotide sequence: TGTGCCAGCAAGGGACCTGGCTCCTACAATGAGCAGTTCTTC.

V gene TRBV19 combines with J gene TRBJ2-2; perhaps TRBD2 as D (6 bases). The CDR3 contains 15 residues. The V end lost 1 base, the J end lost 3 bases, and 9 bases lay between the germline ends. Germline V CDR1 and CDR2: LNHDA, SQIVND (reference sequence). CDR3 in DNA: TGTGCCAGTAGTATAGGGGGACTTCACACCGGGGAGCTGTTTTTT. It translates to CASSIGGLHTGELFF.